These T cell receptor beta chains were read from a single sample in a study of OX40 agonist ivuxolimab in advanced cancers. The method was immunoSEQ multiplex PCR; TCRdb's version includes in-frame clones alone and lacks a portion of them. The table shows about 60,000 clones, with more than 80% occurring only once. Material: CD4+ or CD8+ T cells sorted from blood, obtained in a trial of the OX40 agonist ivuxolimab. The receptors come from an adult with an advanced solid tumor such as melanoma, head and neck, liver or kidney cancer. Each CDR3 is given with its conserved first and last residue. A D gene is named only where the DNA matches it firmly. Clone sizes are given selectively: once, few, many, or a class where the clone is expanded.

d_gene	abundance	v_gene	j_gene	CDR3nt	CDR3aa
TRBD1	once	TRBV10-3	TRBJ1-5	TGTGCCATCAGGGACAGGGTTAGCAATCAGCCCCAGCATTTT	CAIRDRVSNQPQHF
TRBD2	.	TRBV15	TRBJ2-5	TGTGCCACCAGCAGAGATCGGGGGGGCGAAGAGACCCAGTACTTC	CATSRDRGGEETQYF
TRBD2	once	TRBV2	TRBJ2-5	TGTGCCAGCGGGGAGGCGGGGGGCCTTCAAGAGACCCAGTACTTC	CASGEAGGLQETQYF
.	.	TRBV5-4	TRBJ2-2	TGTGCCAGCAGCGAAAACAGGCCCACCGGGGAGCTGTTTTTT	CASSENRPTGELFF
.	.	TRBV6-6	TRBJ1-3	TGTGCCAGCAGTCCACGGGACAACTCTGGAAACACCATATATTTT	CASSPRDNSGNTIYF
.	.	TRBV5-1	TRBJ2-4	TGCGCCAGCAGCTTAGGCGGCCCAAGGAACATTCAGTACTTC	CASSLGGPRNIQYF
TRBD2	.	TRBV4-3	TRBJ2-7	TGCGCCAGCAGCCAAGATCTCCTAGCGGGAGCATACGAGCAGTACTTC	CASSQDLLAGAYEQYF
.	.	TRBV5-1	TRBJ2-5	TGCGCCAGCGGGTTAGGGTCGCAAGAGACCCAGTACTTC	CASGLGSQETQYF
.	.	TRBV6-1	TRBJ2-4	TGTGCCAGCAGTGAAGGATCTTTGGCCAAAAACATTCAGTACTTC	CASSEGSLAKNIQYF
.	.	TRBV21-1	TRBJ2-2	TGTGCCAGCAGCAAAGGGACAGGGGCCGGGGAGCTGTTTTTT	CASSKGTGAGELFF
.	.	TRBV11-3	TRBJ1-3	TGTGCCAGCAGCTTAGAGGCACGTGGAGACACCATATATTTT	CASSLEARGDTIYF
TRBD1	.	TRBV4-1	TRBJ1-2	TGCGCCAGCAGCCGTGGACAGGGGAAGGACTATGGCTACACCTTC	CASSRGQGKDYGYTF
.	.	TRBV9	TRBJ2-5	TGTGCCAGCAGCGTAGCGATAGGCGCGGAGACCCAGTACTTC	CASSVAIGAETQYF
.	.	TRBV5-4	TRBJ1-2	TGTGCCAGCAGCTTGCGGGGCTATGGCTACACCTTC	CASSLRGYGYTF
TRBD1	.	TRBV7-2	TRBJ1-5	TGTGCCAGCAGTTCTAGACAGGGGGCGTCTAGTCAGCCCCAGCATTTT	CASSSRQGASSQPQHF
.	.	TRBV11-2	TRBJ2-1	TGTGCCAGCAGCCCTCGTAGCGGCTACAATGAGCAGTTCTTC	CASSPRSGYNEQFF
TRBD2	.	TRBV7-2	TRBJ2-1	TGTGCCAGCAGCTTAGAGCCCCTAGCGGGGCCCTACAATGAGCAGTTCTTC	CASSLEPLAGPYNEQFF
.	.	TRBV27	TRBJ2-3	TGTGCCAGCAGTTTAGGAAACTCCCCTTCTGGGGCAGATACGCAGTATTTT	CASSLGNSPSGADTQYF
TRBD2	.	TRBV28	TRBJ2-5	TGTGCCAGCAGTAGGCTAGCGGGACAACAAGAGACCCAGTACTTC	CASSRLAGQQETQYF
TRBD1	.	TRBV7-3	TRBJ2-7	TGTGCCAGCAGCCCGGGACAGGGGAGGACCTACGAGCAGTACTTC	CASSPGQGRTYEQYF
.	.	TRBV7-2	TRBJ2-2	TGTGCCAGCAGCTTAGTTCGACTGACAAACACCGGGGAGCTGTTTTTT	CASSLVRLTNTGELFF
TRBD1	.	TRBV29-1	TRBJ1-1	TGCAGCGTTGTGCAGACCGGGACAGGGCGTCCCACTGAAGCTTTCTTT	CSVVQTGTGRPTEAFF